This TCR beta chain was profiled in a study of blood T cell repertoires in COVID-19. Whole-study context: Acute and convalescent COVID-19 samples came from the United States, Italy and Spain.

With 3 bases clipped from V and 5 bases from J, the junction kept 5 bases outside the gene matches. CDR3 length: 14 residues. Germline CDR1 and CDR2: MDHEN and SYDVKM. Under the authors' procedure: Amplification of reference gene primers was used by the study to estimate nucleated cell counts. TCRdb keeps only in-frame clones here, not all; method: immunoSEQ multiplex PCR. From that table come the V and J calls and clone size; the DNA was used to work out D and trimming. Of about 270,000 clones detected, about 82% appear once; the ten largest clones hold 4.1%. Sequences were obtained from peripheral blood. The gene calls are TRBV28 and TRBJ2-7, with 9 bases matching TRBD1. The TCR comes from a woman in her forties or fifties with active or convalescent COVID-19. CDR3: CASSLGTGLDEQYF. CDR3 DNA sequence: TGTGCCAGCAGTTTGGGGACAGGGCTGGACGAGCAGTACTTC. Drawing the rest from reference TRBV28 and TRBJ2-7, the complete variable domain is DVKVTQSSRYLVKRTGEKVFLECVQDMDHENMFWYRQDPGLGLRLIYFSYDVKMKEKGDIPEGYSVSREKKERFSLILESASTNQTSMYLCASSLGTGLDEQYFGPGTRLTVT.